These T cell receptor beta chains were read from a single sample in a study of CD8+ T cells in alopecia areata. The assay was immunoSEQ multiplex PCR, and TCRdb's table has in-frame clones only and misses some. The table lists fewer than 90,000 clones, 51% of them singletons. The sequencing input was NKG2D-high CD8+ T cells sorted from blood. The source of these receptors is a human donor with alopecia areata. CDR3s include the opening cysteine and the closing phenylalanine or tryptophan. A D gene is named only where the DNA matches it firmly. Part of the rows lack a size; the others show once, few, many or a class for expanded clones.

size	D	J	V	DNA	CDR3
few	TRBD1	TRBJ1-1	TRBV29-1	TGCAGCGTTACAGGGGGCGAATCGATGAACACTGAAGCTTTCTTT	CSVTGGESMNTEAFF
NA	NA	TRBJ2-3	TRBV29-1	TGCAGCGTTGCATCCGATTCGGGGGAGGCAGATACGCAGTATTTT	CSVASDSGEADTQYF
once	TRBD1	TRBJ2-1	TRBV29-1	TGCAGCGTTGAAGGATACAGGGGCCCTAGGGAGACGAATGAGCAGTTCTTC	CSVEGYRGPRETNEQFF
NA	NA	TRBJ2-7	TRBV2	TGTGCCAGCAGTGACCACTACGAGCAGTACTTC	CASSDHYEQYF
NA	TRBD1	TRBJ1-2	TRBV27	TGTGCCAGCAGACGGACAGGGGGCGCTAACTATGGCTACACCTTC	CASRRTGGANYGYTF
NA	TRBD1	TRBJ2-1	TRBV7-2	TGTGCCAGCAGCAACCGGGACAGGGGATATGAGCAGTTCTTC	CASSNRDRGYEQFF
few	NA	TRBJ2-2	TRBV14	TGTGCCAGCAGCCAATATGGGTCCGGGGAGCTGTTTTTT	CASSQYGSGELFF
NA	NA	TRBJ2-1	TRBV28	TGTGCCAGTTCCGGGATCAATGAGCAGTTCTTC	CASSGINEQFF
NA	TRBD1	TRBJ2-7	TRBV9	TGTGCCAGCAGCGGGGACAGCTACGAGCAGTACTTC	CASSGDSYEQYF
few	NA	TRBJ2-1	TRBV9	TGTGCCAGCAGCTTCAGTCGGGACGCTTACTACAATGAGCAGTTCTTC	CASSFSRDAYYNEQFF
few	NA	TRBJ2-1	TRBV4-1	TGCGCCAGCAGCCCTTGGTGGGGGGGCGACTACAATGAGCAGTTCTTC	CASSPWWGGDYNEQFF
few	NA	TRBJ2-5	TRBV14	TGTGCCAGCAGCCAAGGGTACGAGGGTCAAGAGACCCAGTACTTC	CASSQGYEGQETQYF
NA	NA	TRBJ2-5	TRBV5-6	TGTGCCAGCAGCTTGGGGGGACAAGAGACCCAGTACTTC	CASSLGGQETQYF
NA	NA	TRBJ2-1	TRBV29-1	TGCAGCGTTGAACTGAACCAAATATACAATGAGCAGTTCTTC	CSVELNQIYNEQFF
few	NA	TRBJ2-7	TRBV29-1	TGCAGCGTGAGGGCGGCGTACGAGCAGTACTTC	CSVRAAYEQYF
NA	TRBD1	TRBJ2-5	TRBV28	TGTGCCAGCAGTTGGGACAGCCAAGAGACCCAGTACTTC	CASSWDSQETQYF
NA	NA	TRBJ2-7	TRBV23-1	TGCGCCAGCAGTTCGGGGGCCAATTCCTACGAGCAGTACTTC	CASSSGANSYEQYF
few	NA	TRBJ2-5	TRBV29-1	TGCAGCGCCGGGACCCAGTACTTC	CSAGTQYF
NA	NA	TRBJ2-1	TRBV9	TGTGCCAGCAGCCCAGGCTCTAATGAGCAGTTCTTC	CASSPGSNEQFF
few	NA	TRBJ2-7	TRBV5-1	TGCGCCAGCAGCTTGGGACTGGAATCCGGCTACGAGCAGTACTTC	CASSLGLESGYEQYF
NA	TRBD2	TRBJ2-1	TRBV27	TGTGCCAGCAGTTTGGGACTAGTATCCTACAATGAGCAGTTCTTC	CASSLGLVSYNEQFF
NA	TRBD2	TRBJ2-7	TRBV28	TGTGCCAGCAGTTTGGAACTAGCGGGAGAGATTTCCTACGAGCAGTACTTC	CASSLELAGEISYEQYF
NA	TRBD2	TRBJ2-7	TRBV7-9	TGTGCCAGCAGCCTAGGGACTAGCGGGAGGACCCCCTACGAGCAGTACTTC	CASSLGTSGRTPYEQYF
NA	NA	TRBJ2-5	TRBV14	TGTGCCAGCAGCCAATTCCCTAGCGCGCAAGAGACCCAGTACTTC	CASSQFPSAQETQYF
NA	NA	TRBJ1-2	TRBV29-1	TGCAGCGTTGAAGGGTCGGGCTCTACGAACTATGGCTACACCTTC	CSVEGSGSTNYGYTF
NA	NA	TRBJ2-7	TRBV20-1	TGCAGTGCTGCGGACAGTTACGAGCAGTACTTC	CSAADSYEQYF
NA	NA	TRBJ1-2	TRBV27	TGTGCCAGCAGCCCTGGGGCAGTCGGTTATGGCTACACCTTC	CASSPGAVGYGYTF
NA	NA	TRBJ2-3	TRBV4-1	TGCGCCAGCAGCCAAAGGACATCAGATACGCAGTATTTT	CASSQRTSDTQYF
few	NA	TRBJ2-7	TRBV7-9	TGTGCCAGCAGCTCGTCTCCCGAGCAGTACTTC	CASSSSPEQYF
NA	NA	TRBJ2-3	TRBV7-9	TGTGCCAGCAGCTTTCTCGCAGATACGCAGTATTTT	CASSFLADTQYF
NA	NA	TRBJ2-7	TRBV29-1	TGCAGCGTTGAAGAGGAGGGCGAGCAGTACTTC	CSVEEEGEQYF
NA	NA	TRBJ2-4	TRBV2	TGTGCCAGCAGTGGGTCGGAAGGGGAGGCAAACATTCAGTACTTC	CASSGSEGEANIQYF
NA	NA	TRBJ2-6	TRBV29-1	TGCAGCGTTGTAATCAGCTCTGGGGCCAACGTCCTGACTTTC	CSVVISSGANVLTF
NA	TRBD2	TRBJ2-7	TRBV30	TGTGCCTGGAGTGTAGGGACGGGAGGGAGCCACGAGCAGTACTTC	CAWSVGTGGSHEQYF
NA	TRBD2	TRBJ2-7	TRBV6-6	TGTGCCAGCAGTTACCCTAGCGGGGGGACTGTCGAGCAGTACTTC	CASSYPSGGTVEQYF
NA	NA	TRBJ2-7	TRBV2	TGTGCCAGCAGTCTCCCTTTGGGGTCCTACGAGCAGTACTTC	CASSLPLGSYEQYF
few	NA	TRBJ2-5	TRBV29-1	TGCAGCGGCGCGGGGGATCAGGGGGGGGAGACCCAGTACTTC	CSGAGDQGGETQYF
NA	NA	TRBJ2-7	TRBV29-1	TGCAGCGTTGAATTCTCCAGGGGTTACGAGCAGTACTTC	CSVEFSRGYEQYF
NA	NA	TRBJ2-5	TRBV30	TGTGCCTGGGCGGGGTCCAGGAGCAACCAAGAGACCCAGTACTTC	CAWAGSRSNQETQYF
NA	TRBD1	TRBJ1-2	TRBV5-1	TGCGCCAGCAGCCAGGGGACAGGAGCTAACTATGGCTACACCTTC	CASSQGTGANYGYTF
few	NA	TRBJ2-3	TRBV30	TGTGCCTGGAGTGTCGGAGGGCAGGCAGATACGCAGTATTTT	CAWSVGGQADTQYF
NA	NA	TRBJ2-1	TRBV5-1	TGCGCCAGCAGCTTGTGGGTTGGCTACAATGAGCAGTTCTTC	CASSLWVGYNEQFF
few	NA	TRBJ2-3	TRBV7-8	TGTGCCAGCAGCTTAGGGCTATATTCTGGAAATACGCAGTATTTT	CASSLGLYSGNTQYF
NA	NA	TRBJ2-3	TRBV7-2	TGTGCCAGCGAAAAGGGGATAGCTGGCACAGATACGCAGTATTTT	CASEKGIAGTDTQYF
NA	NA	TRBJ2-5	TRBV7-8	TGTGCCAGCAGGATGACCGTGGGCGCCATCAGGTCTGGGGAGACCCAGTACTTC	CASRMTVGAIRSGETQYF
NA	NA	TRBJ1-4	TRBV30	TGTGCCTGGAGTGAGGAGGGAAGGGAACTGTTTTTT	CAWSEEGRELFF
once	NA	TRBJ2-1	TRBV30	TGTGCCTGGAGTGTAATCGGGGAGCAGTTCTTC	CAWSVIGEQFF
few	NA	TRBJ2-7	TRBV29-1	TGCAGCGTTGAAGTACCCCCCTACGAGCAGTACTTC	CSVEVPPYEQYF
few	NA	TRBJ2-7	TRBV29-1	TGCAGCGTTGAATACGGGCGGACAGAGCAGTACTTC	CSVEYGRTEQYF